Shown below are 17 T cell receptor beta chains from a single sample sequenced in a study of blood T cell repertoires in COVID-19. This table comes from immunoSEQ multiplex PCR, and its TCRdb copy is limited to in-frame clones, with some not included. The table has 150,000 to 200,000 clones, approximately 80% seen once; the top ten hold about 12%. Sequenced: PBMCs or T cells enriched from blood (not recorded which). The receptors shown here come from a man aged 50-59 years who had recovered from COVID-19.

Details on this clone: A read error may account for a junction end that differs from germline. CDR3 sequence: CASSQDPLLKYEF. The CDR3 nucleotides are TGTGCCAGCAGCCAAGATCCCCTACTAAAGTACGAATTT. The rearrangement joins TRBV3-1 (or the pseudogene TRBV3-2) to TRBJ1-1; unclear D gene. The V gene's germline CDR1 is LGHDT and CDR2 YNNKEL (reference sequence). CDR3 length equals 13 residues.

This clone appeared a single time. The chain is built from TRBV5-4 and TRBJ2-1, with 13 bases that match TRBD2. This CDR3 spans 16 amino acids. J gave up 2 bases and V 4 bases, and 3 bases lay outside the gene matches. Germline CDR1 and CDR2: SGHNT and YYREEE (reference sequence). DNA for the CDR3: TGTGCCAGCAGCGTCGGGACTAGCGGGGCCTACAATGAGCAGTTCTTC. Its translation: CASSVGTSGAYNEQFF.

The rearrangement joins TRBV20-1 to TRBJ2-2; 8 bases match TRBD2. CDR3 length equals 14 residues. CDR1 DFQATT and CDR2 SNEGSKA come from the germline V gene (reference sequence). Trimming took 3 bases from V and 4 from J; bases not matched to a gene: 4. In nucleotides, the CDR3 is TGCAGTGCTAGTAGCGGGGTTGTCACCGGGGAGCTGTTTTTT. Amino acids: CSASSGVVTGELFF.

The V gene is TRBV6-5, the J gene TRBJ2-7; 12 bases align to TRBD2. This CDR3 has 14 amino acids. Germline lookup yields CDR1 MNHEY and CDR2 SVGAGI. V shed 7 bases, J shed 3 bases, and the junction held 4 bases outside the gene matches. For the CDR3, the DNA is TGTGCCAGCACCCCACTAGCGGGGGGCTACGAGCAGTACTTC. Translated, it gives CASTPLAGGYEQYF.

The rearrangement joins TRBV5-1 to TRBJ1-3; D perhaps matches TRBD1 (6 bases). Germline V gene lookup returns CDR1 SGHRS and CDR2 YFSETQ. This CDR3 contains 15 residues. Trimming removed 4 bases from V and 6 bases from J, with 17 bases in between. This chain's CDR3 is CASSQAGQHSNTIYF. Here the CDR3 DNA reads TGCGCCAGCAGCCAGGCCGGACAGCATTCAAACACCATATATTTT. The whole variable domain, filled in from reference TRBV5-1 and TRBJ1-3, reads KAGVTQTPRYLIKTRGQQVTLSCSPISGHRSVSWYQQTPGQGLQFLFEYFSETQRNKGNFPGRFSGRQFSNSRSEMNVSTLELGDSALYLCASSQAGQHSNTIYFGEGSWLTVV.

In this sample, this clone turned up once. The chain employs TRBV6-5 and TRBJ1-5; D not certain. The CDR3 is 15 residues long. Per the germline V gene, CDR1 is MNHEY and CDR2 is SVGAGI. Trimming removed 0 bases from V and 5 bases from J, with 11 bases in between. The chain's CDR3 is CASSYSYVSDQPQHF. DNA of the CDR3: TGTGCCAGCAGTTACTCGTATGTGAGTGATCAGCCCCAGCATTTT.

This chain joins TRBV2 and TRBJ2-7; D is possibly TRBD1 (6 bases). The CDR3 contains 14 residues. Trimming cost V 2 bases and J 5 bases, with 13 bases left between them. The germline gives CDR1 SNHLY, CDR2 FYNNEI. This CDR3 is CASSEWGLSDEQYF. The CDR3 DNA follows: TGTGCCAGCAGTGAATGGGGGCTAAGCGACGAGCAGTACTTC.

This chain connects TRBV7-3 to TRBJ2-1, with 10 bases lining up with TRBD1. V gave up 5 bases and J gave up 7 bases; unmatched junction bases: 5. CDR3 length equals 14 residues. CDR1 and CDR2 from the germline V gene are SGHTA and FQGTGA. In DNA, the CDR3 is TGTGCCAGCAGCGGACAGGGGGGGAGAAATGAGCAGTTCTTC. Its protein product is CASSGQGGRNEQFF.

V usage is TRBV5-8 and J usage is TRBJ2-3; a weak D match, TRBD1 (5 bases). Trimming left V 0 bases short and J 6 bases short, with 11 bases between. This CDR3 has 14 residues. The germline V gene has CDR1 SGHTS and CDR2 YDEGEE. The CDR3 region has the DNA TGTGCCAGCAGCTTGGGGACATCGGCGGATACGCAGTATTTT. Amino acids: CASSLGTSADTQYF.

This chain uses TRBV7-2 with TRBJ1-2; D is perhaps TRBD1 (5 bases). The germline gives CDR1 SGHTA, CDR2 FQGNSA. The CDR3 runs 17 residues. The ends were cut back, 5 bases at V and 5 bases at J, with 24 bases in the middle. The CDR3 loop reads CASSPDELTVGGYGYTF. CDR3 nucleotide sequence: TGTGCCAGCAGCCCAGATGAACTCACTGTGGGGGGATATGGCTACACCTTC. Full variable domain (rest looked up from reference TRBV7-2 and TRBJ1-2): GAGVSQSPSNKVTEKGKDVELRCDPISGHTALYWYRQSLGQGLEFLIYFQGNSAPDKSGLPSDRFSAERTGGSVSTLTIQRTQQEDSAVYLCASSPDELTVGGYGYTFGSGTRLTVV.

The chain employs TRBV19 and TRBJ1-6; D is perhaps TRBD1 (6 bases). The CDR3 sequence is 14 residues long. Trimming removed 3 bases at V and 9 bases at J, with 12 bases between. The germline gives CDR1 LNHDA, CDR2 SQIVND (reference sequence). The DNA for the CDR3 is TGTGCCAGTAGTATTGCAGGGGAAGGTTCACCCCTCCACTTT. Translation gives CASSIAGEGSPLHF.

This clone was observed a handful of times. This rearrangement joins TRBV5-1 to TRBJ2-7; 13 nucleotides match TRBD2. CDR1 and CDR2 (germline): SGHRS, YFSETQ. The CDR3 extends over 15 amino acids. J gave up 2 bases and V 1 base, and 0 bases lay outside the gene matches. The CDR3 DNA sequence: TGCGCCAGCAGCTTGACTAGCGGGGGGGCCTACGAGCAGTACTTC. Its protein product is CASSLTSGGAYEQYF.

The chain recombines TRBV3-1 (or the pseudogene TRBV3-2) with TRBJ2-1, with TRBD2 matching 14 bases. This CDR3 is built from 18 residues. Trimming took 2 bases from V and 5 from J; bases not matched to a gene: 8. CDR1 and CDR2 (germline): LGHDT, YNNKEL (reference sequence). The CDR3 loop reads CASSQPGLAGGPNNEQFF. CDR3 coding DNA: TGTGCCAGCAGCCAACCCGGACTAGCGGGGGGCCCCAACAATGAGCAGTTCTTC.

Concerning this clone: Distinct nucleotide sequences in the sample also encode this CDR3. The chain couples TRBV30 to TRBJ1-1, with D maybe TRBD1 (5 bases). The length of the CDR3 is 11 residues. The V and J ends lost 4 bases and 5 bases respectively, with 8 bases between them. The V gene's germline CDR1 is GTSNPN and CDR2 SVGIG (reference sequence). CDR3 amino acids: CAWIRATEAFF. In DNA form, the CDR3 reads TGTGCCTGGATCAGGGCTACTGAAGCTTTCTTT. Full variable domain (remainder filled in from reference TRBV30 and TRBJ1-1): SQTIHQWPATLVQPVGSPLSLECTVEGTSNPNLYWYRQAAGRGLQLLFYSVGIGQISSEVPQNLSASRPQDRQFILSSKKLLLSDSGFYLCAWIRATEAFFGQGTRLTVV.

A few counts support this clone. V usage is TRBV5-1 and J usage is TRBJ1-1; 7 nucleotides line up with TRBD1. This CDR3 has 15 residues. The J segment lost 4 bases and the V segment lost 3 bases, leaving 9 bases of the junction unmatched. The V gene's germline CDR1 is SGHRS and CDR2 YFSETQ. The CDR3 spells CASSSQQGLVTEAFF. Written as DNA, the CDR3 is TGCGCCAGCAGCTCCCAACAGGGGCTGGTCACTGAAGCTTTCTTT.

The chain carries TRBV29-1 and TRBJ2-4; weak D call: TRBD1 (6 bases). Looked up from germline, CDR1 is SQVTM and CDR2 is ANQGSEA. Trimming cost V 6 bases and J 3 bases, with 15 bases left between them. The CDR3 loop spans 14 amino acids. The CDR3 DNA sequence: TGCAGCGTAGGGACACGATCAGGCAAAAACATTCAGTACTTC. This translates into CSVGTRSGKNIQYF.

J is TRBJ1-5 and V is TRBV5-5; TRBD1 matches 7 bases. The germline V gene encodes CDR1 SGHKS and CDR2 YYEKEE (reference sequence). CDR3 size: 14 residues. Trimming removed 0 bases from V and 5 bases from J; junction bases left unmatched: 2. CDR3 region: CASSLGGQHQPQHF. The CDR3 DNA follows: TGTGCCAGCAGCTTGGGGGGACAGCATCAGCCCCAGCATTTT.